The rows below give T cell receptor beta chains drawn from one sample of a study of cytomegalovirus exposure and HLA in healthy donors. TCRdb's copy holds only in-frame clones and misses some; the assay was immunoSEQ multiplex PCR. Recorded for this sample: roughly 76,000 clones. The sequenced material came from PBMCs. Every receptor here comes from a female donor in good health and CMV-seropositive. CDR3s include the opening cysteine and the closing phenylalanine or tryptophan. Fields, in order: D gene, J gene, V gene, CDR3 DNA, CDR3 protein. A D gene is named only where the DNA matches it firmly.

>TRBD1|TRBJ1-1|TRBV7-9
TGTGCCAGCAGTCCCGGGGTGGGACAGCTCCTAGGGAACACTGAAGCTTTCTTT
CASSPGVGQLLGNTEAFF
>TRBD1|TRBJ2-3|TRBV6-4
TGTGCCAGCAGTGACGGGACAGGGGGCGCAGATACGCAGTATTTT
CASSDGTGGADTQYF
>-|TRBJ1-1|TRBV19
TGTGCCAGCTTCGTGACAGTCCCCCCTTTGAACACTGAAGCTTTCTTT
CASFVTVPPLNTEAFF
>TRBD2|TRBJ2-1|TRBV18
TGTGCCAGCTCCCGTCCGGGACTAGCGGGCTACAATGAGCAGTTCTTC
CASSRPGLAGYNEQFF
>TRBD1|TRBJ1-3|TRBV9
TGTGCCAGCAGCGTAGCGGGACAGGGGGCTTACTCTGGAAACACCATATATTTT
CASSVAGQGAYSGNTIYF
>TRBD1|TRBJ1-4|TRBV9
TGTGCCAGCAGCGCCCTGGGACAGTCTAATGAAAAACTGTTTTTT
CASSALGQSNEKLFF
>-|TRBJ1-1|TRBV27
TGTGCCAGCAGTATACAGGGGAACACTGAAGCTTTCTTT
CASSIQGNTEAFF
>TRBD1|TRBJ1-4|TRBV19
TGTGCCAGTAGTATAGACCTGACAGGGGGCGCCGGTGAAAAACTGTTTTTT
CASSIDLTGGAGEKLFF
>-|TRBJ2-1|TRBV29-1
TGCAGCGTTGACGGGTACCATGAGCAGTTCTTC
CSVDGYHEQFF
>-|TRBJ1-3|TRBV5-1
TGCGCCAGCAGCTTGGGACAGTCTGGAAACACCATATATTTT
CASSLGQSGNTIYF
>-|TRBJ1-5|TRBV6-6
TGTGCCAGCTCGTGGCCCCAGCATTTT
CASSWPQHF
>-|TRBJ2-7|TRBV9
TGTGCCAGCAGCGTAGGACTAGGGCTCTACGAGCAGTACTTC
CASSVGLGLYEQYF
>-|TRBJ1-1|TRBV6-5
TGTGCCAGCAGTTACTCAATAGCAGCTACGAACACTGAAGCTTTCTTT
CASSYSIAATNTEAFF